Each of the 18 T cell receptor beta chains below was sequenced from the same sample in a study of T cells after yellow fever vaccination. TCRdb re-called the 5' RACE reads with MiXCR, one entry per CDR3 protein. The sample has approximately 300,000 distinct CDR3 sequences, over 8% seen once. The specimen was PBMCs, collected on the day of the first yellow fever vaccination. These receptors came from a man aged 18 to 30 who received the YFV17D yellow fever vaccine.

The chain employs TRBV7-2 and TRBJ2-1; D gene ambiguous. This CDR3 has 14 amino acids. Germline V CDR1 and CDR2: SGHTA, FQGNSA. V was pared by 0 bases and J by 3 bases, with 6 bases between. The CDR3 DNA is TGTGCCAGCAGCTTAGCACAGATCTACAATGAGCAGTTCTTC. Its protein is CASSLAQIYNEQFF.

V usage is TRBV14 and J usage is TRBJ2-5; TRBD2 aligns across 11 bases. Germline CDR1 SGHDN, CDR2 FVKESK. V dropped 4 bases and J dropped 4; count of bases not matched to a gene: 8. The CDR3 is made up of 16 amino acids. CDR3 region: CASSLLAGVRAETQYF. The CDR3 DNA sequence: TGTGCCAGCAGCCTACTAGCGGGGGTCAGGGCAGAGACCCAGTACTTC. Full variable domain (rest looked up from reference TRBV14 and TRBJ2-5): EAGVTQFPSHSVIEKGQTVTLRCDPISGHDNLYWYRRVMGKEIKFLLHFVKESKQDESGMPNNRFLAERTGGTYSTLKVQPAELEDSGVYFCASSLLAGVRAETQYFGPGTRLLVL.

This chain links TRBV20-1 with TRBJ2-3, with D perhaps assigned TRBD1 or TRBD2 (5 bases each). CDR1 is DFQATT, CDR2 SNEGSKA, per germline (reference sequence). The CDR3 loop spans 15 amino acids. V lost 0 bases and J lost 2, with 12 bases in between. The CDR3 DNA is TGCAGTGCTAGAGACGTCGGGACGACCACAGATACGCAGTATTTT. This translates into CSARDVGTTTDTQYF.

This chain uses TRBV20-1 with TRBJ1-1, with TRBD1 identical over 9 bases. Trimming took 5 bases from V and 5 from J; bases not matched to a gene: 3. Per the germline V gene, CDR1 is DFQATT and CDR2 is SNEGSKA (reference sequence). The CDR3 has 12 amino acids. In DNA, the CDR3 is TGCAGTGCTCCTGACAGGGGGACTGAAGCTTTCTTT. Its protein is CSAPDRGTEAFF.

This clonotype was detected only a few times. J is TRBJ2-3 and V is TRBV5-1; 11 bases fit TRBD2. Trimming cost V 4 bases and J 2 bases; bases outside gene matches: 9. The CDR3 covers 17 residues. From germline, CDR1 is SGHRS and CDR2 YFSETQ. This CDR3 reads CASSRGTSGFYTDTQYF. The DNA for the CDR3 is TGCGCCAGCAGCCGAGGGACTAGCGGTTTTTACACAGATACGCAGTATTTT.

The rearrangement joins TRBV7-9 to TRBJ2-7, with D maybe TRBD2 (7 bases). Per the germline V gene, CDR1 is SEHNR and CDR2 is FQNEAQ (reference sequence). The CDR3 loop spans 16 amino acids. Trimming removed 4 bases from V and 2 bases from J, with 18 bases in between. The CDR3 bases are TGTGCCAGCAGCTCCGGTGTGGGGGGGCGTACCTACGAGCAGTACTTC. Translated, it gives CASSSGVGGRTYEQYF.

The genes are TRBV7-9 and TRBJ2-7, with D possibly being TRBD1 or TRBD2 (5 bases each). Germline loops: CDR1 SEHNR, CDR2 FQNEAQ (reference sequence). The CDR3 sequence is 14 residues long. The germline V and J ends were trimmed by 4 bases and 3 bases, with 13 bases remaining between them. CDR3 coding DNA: TGTGCCAGCAGCTGGGGACGGCTAATCTACGAGCAGTACTTC. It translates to CASSWGRLIYEQYF.

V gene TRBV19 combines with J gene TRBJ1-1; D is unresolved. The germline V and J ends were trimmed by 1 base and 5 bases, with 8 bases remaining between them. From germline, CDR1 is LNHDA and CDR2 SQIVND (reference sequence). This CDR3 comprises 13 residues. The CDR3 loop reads CASSIGAGTEAFF. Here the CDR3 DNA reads TGTGCCAGTAGTATAGGGGCGGGGACTGAAGCTTTCTTT.

The CDR3 sequence is CASRFRTGGPGELFF. For the CDR3, the DNA is TGTGCCAGCAGATTCCGAACAGGGGGCCCCGGGGAGCTGTTTTTT. This chain links TRBV5-5 with TRBJ2-2; TRBD1 matches at 9 bases. Germline CDR1 and CDR2: SGHKS and YYEKEE (reference sequence). CDR3 length equals 15 residues. Trimming at V came to 5 bases and at J to 6 bases, leaving 8 bases not matched to a gene.

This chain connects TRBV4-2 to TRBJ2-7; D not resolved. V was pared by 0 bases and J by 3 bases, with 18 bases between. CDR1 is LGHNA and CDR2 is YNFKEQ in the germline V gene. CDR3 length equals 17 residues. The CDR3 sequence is CASSQDYASALIYEQYF. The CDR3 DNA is TGTGCCAGCAGCCAAGATTATGCCTCGGCGTTAATCTACGAGCAGTACTTC.

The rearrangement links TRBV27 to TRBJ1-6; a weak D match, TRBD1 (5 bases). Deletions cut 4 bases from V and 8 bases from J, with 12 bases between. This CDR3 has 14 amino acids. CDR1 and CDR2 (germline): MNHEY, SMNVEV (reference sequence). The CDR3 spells CASSYGGLDSPLHF. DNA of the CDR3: TGTGCCAGCAGTTATGGGGGTCTCGATTCACCCCTCCACTTT.

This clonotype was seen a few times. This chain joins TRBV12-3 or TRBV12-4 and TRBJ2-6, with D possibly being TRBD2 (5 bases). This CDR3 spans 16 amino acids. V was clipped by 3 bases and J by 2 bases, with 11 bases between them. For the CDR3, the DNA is TGTGCCAGCAGTTTTCGGGGTATTACTGGGGCCAACGTCCTGACTTTC. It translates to CASSFRGITGANVLTF.

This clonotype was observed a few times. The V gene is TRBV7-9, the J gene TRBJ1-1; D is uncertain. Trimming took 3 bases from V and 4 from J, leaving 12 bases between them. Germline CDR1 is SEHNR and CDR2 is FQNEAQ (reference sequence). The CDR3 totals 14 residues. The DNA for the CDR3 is TGTGCCAGCAGCTTTCCCCTGTCGGCCACTGAAGCTTTCTTT. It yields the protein CASSFPLSATEAFF.

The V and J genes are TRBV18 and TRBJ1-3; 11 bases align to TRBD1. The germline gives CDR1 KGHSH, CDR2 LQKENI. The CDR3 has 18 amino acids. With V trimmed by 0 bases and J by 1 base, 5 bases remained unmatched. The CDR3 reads CASSPPPGQGDSGNTIYF. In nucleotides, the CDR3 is TGTGCCAGCTCACCACCCCCGGGACAGGGGGATTCTGGAAACACCATATATTTT. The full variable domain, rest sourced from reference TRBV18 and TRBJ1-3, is NAGVMQNPRHLVRRRGQEARLRCSPMKGHSHVYWYRQLPEEGLKFMVYLQKENIIDESGMPKERFSAEFPKEGPSILRIQQVVRGDSAAYFCASSPPPGQGDSGNTIYFGEGSWLTVV.

CDR3 bases: TGCGCCAGCAGCCAAGATGTCCTAGCAGATACGCAGTATTTT. It specifies CASSQDVLADTQYF. The chain links TRBV4-3 to TRBJ2-3; no firm D call. Germline V gene data show CDR1 as LGHNA and CDR2 as YSLEER. Trimming removed 0 bases from V and 4 bases from J, with 8 bases in between. There are 14 residues in the CDR3.

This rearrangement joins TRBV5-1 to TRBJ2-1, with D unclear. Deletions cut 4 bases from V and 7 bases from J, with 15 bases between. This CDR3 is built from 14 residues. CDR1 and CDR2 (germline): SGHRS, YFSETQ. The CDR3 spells CASSLPSGSNEQFF. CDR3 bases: TGCGCCAGCAGCCTACCTTCCGGTTCTAATGAGCAGTTCTTC.

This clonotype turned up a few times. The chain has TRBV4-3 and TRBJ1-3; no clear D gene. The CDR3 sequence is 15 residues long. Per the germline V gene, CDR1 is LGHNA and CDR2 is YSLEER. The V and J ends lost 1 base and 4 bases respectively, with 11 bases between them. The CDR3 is CASSQAALGGNTIYF. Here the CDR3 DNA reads TGCGCCAGCAGCCAAGCGGCTTTGGGGGGAAACACCATATATTTT.

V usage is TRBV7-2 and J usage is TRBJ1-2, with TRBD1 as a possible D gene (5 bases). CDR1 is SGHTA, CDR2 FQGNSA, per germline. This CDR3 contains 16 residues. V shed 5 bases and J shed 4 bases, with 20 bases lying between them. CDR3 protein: CASSLVGALNFYGYTF. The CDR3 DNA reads TGTGCCAGCAGCCTCGTCGGGGCCCTCAACTTCTATGGCTACACCTTC.